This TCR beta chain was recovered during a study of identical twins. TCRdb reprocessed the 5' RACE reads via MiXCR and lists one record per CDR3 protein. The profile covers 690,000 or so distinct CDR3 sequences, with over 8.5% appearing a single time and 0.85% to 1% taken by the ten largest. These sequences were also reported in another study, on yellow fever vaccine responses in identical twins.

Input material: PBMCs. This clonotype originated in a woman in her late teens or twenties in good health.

The CDR3 region is CASSKILPKVYNEQFF. CDR3 nucleotides: TGTGCCAGCAGCAAAATCCTCCCAAAGGTGTACAATGAGCAGTTCTTC. The chain couples TRBV21-1 to TRBJ2-1; the table calls TRBD2, which could not be checked here. TRBV21-1 is classified as a pseudogene. The CDR3 covers 16 residues.